This T cell receptor (beta chain) comes out of a study of blood T cell repertoires in COVID-19. At the level of the study: Material from acute and convalescent COVID-19 was sourced from the United States, Italy and Spain. T cells, B-cell-depleted T cells, or PBMCs supplied cDNA or gDNA.

Residents of about two dozen US areas, aged roughly 18 to 89 years, made up the participants. As processed by the authors: From reference gene primer amplification, estimates of nucleated cell counts were derived. TCRdb keeps only in-frame clones here, not all; method: immunoSEQ multiplex PCR. Clone size and V and J calls were adopted from that table, with D and trimming inferred from the DNA. The sample yields about 430,000 clones, more than 80% seen once. Deletions cut 2 bases from V and 1 base from J, with 5 bases between. There are 13 residues in the CDR3. J is TRBJ1-2 and V is TRBV12-3 or TRBV12-4, with D unclear. The sequence was collected from a man aged 25-45 years who had recovered from COVID-19. Sequences were obtained from PBMCs or T cells enriched from blood (not recorded which). The DNA for the CDR3 is TGTGCCAGCAGTTTAACAGTTAACTATGGCTACACCTTC. It codes for CASSLTVNYGYTF.